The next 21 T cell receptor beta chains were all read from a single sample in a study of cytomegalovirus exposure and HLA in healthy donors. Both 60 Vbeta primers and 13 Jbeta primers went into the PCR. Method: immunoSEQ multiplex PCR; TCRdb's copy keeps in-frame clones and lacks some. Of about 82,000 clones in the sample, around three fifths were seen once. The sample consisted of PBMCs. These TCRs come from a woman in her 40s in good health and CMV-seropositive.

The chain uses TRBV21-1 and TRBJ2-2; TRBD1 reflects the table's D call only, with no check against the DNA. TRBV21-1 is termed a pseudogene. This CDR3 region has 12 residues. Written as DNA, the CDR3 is TGTGCCGACAGGGTCGGGGCCGGGGAGCTGTTTTTT. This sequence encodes CADRVGAGELFF.

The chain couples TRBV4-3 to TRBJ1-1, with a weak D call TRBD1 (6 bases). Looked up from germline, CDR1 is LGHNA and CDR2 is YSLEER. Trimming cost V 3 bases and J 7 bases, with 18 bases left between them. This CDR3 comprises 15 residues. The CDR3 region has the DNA TGCGCCAGCAGCCACGGCGGTGGCAGGGGAATTGAAGCTTTCTTT. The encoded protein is CASSHGGGRGIEAFF.

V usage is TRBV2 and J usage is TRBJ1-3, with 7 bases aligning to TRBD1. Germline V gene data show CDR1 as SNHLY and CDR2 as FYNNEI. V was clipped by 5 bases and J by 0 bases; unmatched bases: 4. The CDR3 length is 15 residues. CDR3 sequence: CASSRDRNSGNTIYF. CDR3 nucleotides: TGTGCCAGCAGTAGGGACAGAAACTCTGGAAACACCATATATTTT.

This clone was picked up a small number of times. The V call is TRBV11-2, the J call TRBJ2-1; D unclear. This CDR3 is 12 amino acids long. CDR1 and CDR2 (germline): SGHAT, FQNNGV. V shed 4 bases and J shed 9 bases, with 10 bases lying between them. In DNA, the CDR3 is TGTGCCAGCAGCTCAGCCGGCGGTGAGCAGTTCTTC. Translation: CASSSAGGEQFF.

The CDR3 region is CATTGMNTEAFF. In nucleotides, the CDR3 is TGTGCCACGACAGGGATGAACACTGAAGCTTTCTTT. The V call is TRBV10-3, the J call TRBJ1-1, with TRBD1 matching over 7 bases. Germline V lookup: CDR1 ENHRY, CDR2 SYGVKD. The CDR3 is 12 amino acids. The V gene end was trimmed by 10 bases and the J gene end by 0 bases; junction bases not matched to a gene: 2.

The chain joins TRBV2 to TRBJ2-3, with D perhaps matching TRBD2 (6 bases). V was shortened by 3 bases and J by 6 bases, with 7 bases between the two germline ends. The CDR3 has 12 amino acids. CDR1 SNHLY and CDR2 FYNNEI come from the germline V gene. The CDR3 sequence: CASSDAGDTQYF. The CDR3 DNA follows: TGTGCCAGCAGTGATGCGGGGGATACGCAGTATTTT.

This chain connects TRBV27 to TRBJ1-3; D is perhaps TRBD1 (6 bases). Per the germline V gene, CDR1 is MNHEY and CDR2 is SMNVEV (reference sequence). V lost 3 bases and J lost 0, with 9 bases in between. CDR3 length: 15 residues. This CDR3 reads CASSFTGLSGNTIYF. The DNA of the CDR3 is TGTGCCAGCAGTTTTACAGGGCTCTCTGGAAACACCATATATTTT.

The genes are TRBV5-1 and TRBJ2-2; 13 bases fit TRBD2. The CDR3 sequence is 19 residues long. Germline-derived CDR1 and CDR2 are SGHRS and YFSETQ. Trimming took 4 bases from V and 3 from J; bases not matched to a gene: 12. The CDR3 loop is CASSPRGLAGRRDTGELFF. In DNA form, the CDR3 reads TGCGCCAGCAGCCCGCGGGGACTAGCGGGAAGGAGGGACACCGGGGAGCTGTTTTTT.

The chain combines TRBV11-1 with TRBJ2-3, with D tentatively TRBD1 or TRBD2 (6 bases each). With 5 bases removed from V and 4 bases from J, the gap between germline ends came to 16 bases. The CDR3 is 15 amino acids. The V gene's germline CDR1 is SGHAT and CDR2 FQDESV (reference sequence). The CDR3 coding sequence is TGTGCCAGCAGCGTAGGGGGGCGCCGAGCAGATACGCAGTATTTT. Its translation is CASSVGGRRADTQYF.

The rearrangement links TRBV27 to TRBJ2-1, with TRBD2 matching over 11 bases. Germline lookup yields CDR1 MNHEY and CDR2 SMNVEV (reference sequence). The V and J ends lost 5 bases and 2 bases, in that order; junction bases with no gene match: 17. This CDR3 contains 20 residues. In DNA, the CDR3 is TGTGCCAGCAGTCCAAGACTAGCGGGAAATCTTCGTAGCCCCTACAATGAGCAGTTCTTC. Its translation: CASSPRLAGNLRSPYNEQFF.

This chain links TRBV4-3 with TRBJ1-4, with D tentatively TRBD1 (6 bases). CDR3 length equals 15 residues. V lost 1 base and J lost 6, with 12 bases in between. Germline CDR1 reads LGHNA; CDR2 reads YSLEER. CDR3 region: CASSQGGGPDEKLFF. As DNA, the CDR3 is TGCGCCAGCAGCCAAGGGGGGGGGCCCGATGAAAAACTGTTTTTT.

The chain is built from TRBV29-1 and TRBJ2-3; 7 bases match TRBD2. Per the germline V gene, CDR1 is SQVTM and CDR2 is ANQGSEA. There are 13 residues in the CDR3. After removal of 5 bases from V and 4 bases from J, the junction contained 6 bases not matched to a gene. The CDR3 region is CSVKRENADTQYF. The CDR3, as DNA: TGCAGCGTTAAGCGGGAAAACGCAGATACGCAGTATTTT.

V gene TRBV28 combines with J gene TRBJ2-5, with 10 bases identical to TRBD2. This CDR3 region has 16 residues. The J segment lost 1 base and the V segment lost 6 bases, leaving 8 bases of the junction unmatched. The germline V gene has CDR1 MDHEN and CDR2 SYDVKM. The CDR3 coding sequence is TGTGCCAGCAGCCGAGGGACTAGCGCGGGCCAAGAGACCCAGTACTTC. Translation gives CASSRGTSAGQETQYF.

The DNA for the CDR3 is TGCGCCAGCAGTCAGTTGGGAACTAGCGGGAGTGGAGAGCAGTACTTC. Encoded protein: CASSQLGTSGSGEQYF. The chain uses TRBV5-1 and TRBJ2-7; TRBD2 matches 11 bases. Germline assignment: CDR1 SGHRS and CDR2 YFSETQ. V was clipped by 5 bases and J by 7 bases; unmatched bases: 14. The CDR3 length is 16 residues.

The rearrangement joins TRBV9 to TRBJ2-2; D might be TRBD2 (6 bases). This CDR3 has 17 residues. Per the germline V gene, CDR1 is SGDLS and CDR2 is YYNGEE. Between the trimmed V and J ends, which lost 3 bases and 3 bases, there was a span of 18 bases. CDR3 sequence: CASSGPTGTLYTGELFF. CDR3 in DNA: TGTGCCAGCAGCGGTCCTACCGGGACTTTATACACCGGGGAGCTGTTTTTT.

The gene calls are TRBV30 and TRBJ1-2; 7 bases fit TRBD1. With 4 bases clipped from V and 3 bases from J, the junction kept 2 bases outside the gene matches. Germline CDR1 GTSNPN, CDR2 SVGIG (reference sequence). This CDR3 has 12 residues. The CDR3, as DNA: TGTGCCTGGACCACAGGGGACTATGGCTACACCTTC. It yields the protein CAWTTGDYGYTF. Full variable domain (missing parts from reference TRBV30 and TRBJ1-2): SQTIHQWPATLVQPVGSPLSLECTVEGTSNPNLYWYRQAAGRGLQLLFYSVGIGQISSEVPQNLSASRPQDRQFILSSKKLLLSDSGFYLCAWTTGDYGYTFGSGTRLTVV.

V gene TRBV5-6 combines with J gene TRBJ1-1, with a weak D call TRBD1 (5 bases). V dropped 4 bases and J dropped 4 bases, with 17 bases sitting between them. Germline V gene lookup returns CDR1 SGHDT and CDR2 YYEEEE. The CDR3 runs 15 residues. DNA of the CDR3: TGTGCCAGCAGCGTCTATCCGGGGGTCCCCACTGAAGCTTTCTTT. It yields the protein CASSVYPGVPTEAFF.

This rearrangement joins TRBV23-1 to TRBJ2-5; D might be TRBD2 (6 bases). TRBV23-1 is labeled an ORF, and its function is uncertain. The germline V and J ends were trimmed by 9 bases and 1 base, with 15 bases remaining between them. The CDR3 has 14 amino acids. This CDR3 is CASLEGETQETQYF. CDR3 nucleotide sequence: TGCGCCAGTCTGGAGGGCGAGACCCAAGAGACCCAGTACTTC.

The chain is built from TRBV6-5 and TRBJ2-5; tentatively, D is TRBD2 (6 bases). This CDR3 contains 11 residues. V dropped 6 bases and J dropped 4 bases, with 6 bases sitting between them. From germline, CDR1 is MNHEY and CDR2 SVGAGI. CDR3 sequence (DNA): TGTGCCAGCAGGCGGGGAGAGACCCAGTACTTC. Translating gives CASRRGETQYF.

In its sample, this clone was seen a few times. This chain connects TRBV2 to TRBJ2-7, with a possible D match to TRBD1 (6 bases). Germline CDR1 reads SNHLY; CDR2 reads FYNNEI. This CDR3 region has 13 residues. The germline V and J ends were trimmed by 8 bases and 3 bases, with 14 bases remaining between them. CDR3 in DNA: TGTGCCAGCGGGGGCGGGTTGGGCTACGAGCAGTACTTC. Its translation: CASGGGLGYEQYF. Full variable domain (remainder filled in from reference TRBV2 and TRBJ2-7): EPEVTQTPSHQVTQMGQEVILRCVPISNHLYFYWYRQILGQKVEFLVSFYNNEISEKSEIFDDQFSVERPDGSNFTLKIRSTKLEDSAMYFCASGGGLGYEQYFGPGTRLTVT.

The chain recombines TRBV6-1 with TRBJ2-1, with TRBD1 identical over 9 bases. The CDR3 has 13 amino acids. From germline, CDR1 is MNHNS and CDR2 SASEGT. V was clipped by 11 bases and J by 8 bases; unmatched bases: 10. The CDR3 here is CAGSQGAGYEQFF. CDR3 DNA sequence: TGTGCCGGATCACAGGGGGCAGGATATGAGCAGTTCTTC.